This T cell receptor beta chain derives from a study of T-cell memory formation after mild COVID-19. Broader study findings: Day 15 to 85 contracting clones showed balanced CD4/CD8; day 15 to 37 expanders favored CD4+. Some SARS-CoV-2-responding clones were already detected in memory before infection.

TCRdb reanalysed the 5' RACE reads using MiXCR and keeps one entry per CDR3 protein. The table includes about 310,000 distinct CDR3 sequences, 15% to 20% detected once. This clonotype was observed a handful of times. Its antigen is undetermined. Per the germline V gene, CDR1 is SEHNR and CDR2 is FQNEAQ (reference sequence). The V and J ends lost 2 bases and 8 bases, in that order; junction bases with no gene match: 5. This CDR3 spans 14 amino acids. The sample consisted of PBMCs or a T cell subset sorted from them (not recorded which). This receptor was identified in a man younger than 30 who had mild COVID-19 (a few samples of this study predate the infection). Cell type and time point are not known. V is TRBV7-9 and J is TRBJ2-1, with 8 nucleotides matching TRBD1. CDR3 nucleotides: TGTGCCAGCAGCTTATGGACAGGGAGCGATGAGCAGTTCTTC. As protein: CASSLWTGSDEQFF.